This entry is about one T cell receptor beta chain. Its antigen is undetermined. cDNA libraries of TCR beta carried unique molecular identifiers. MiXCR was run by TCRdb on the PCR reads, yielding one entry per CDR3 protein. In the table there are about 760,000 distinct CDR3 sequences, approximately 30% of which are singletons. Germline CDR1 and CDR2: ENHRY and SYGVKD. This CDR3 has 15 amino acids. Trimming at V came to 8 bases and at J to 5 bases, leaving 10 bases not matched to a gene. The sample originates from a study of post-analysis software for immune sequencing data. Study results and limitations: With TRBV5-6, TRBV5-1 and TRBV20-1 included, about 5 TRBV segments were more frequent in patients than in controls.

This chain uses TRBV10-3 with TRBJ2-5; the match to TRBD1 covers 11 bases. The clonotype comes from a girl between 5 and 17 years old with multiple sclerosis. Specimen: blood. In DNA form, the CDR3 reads TGTGCCATCCTGAAAGCAGGGACAGGGGGGGAGACCCAGTACTTC. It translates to CAILKAGTGGETQYF.